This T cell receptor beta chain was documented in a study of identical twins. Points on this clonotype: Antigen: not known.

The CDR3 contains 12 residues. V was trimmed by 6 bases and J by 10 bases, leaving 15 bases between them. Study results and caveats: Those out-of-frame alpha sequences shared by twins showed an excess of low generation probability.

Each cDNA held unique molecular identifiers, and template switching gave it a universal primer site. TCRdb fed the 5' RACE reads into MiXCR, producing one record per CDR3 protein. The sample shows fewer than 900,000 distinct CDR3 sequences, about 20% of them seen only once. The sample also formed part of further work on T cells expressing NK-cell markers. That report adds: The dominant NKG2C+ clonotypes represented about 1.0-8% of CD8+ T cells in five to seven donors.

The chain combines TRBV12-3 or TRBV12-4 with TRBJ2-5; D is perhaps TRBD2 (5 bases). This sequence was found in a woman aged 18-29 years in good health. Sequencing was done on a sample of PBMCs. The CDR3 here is CASRQTMTGQYF. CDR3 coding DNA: TGTGCCAGCAGGCAGACTATGACGGGCCAGTACTTC.